This T cell receptor beta chain was identified during a study of post-analysis software for immune sequencing data. With regard to this clonotype: As yet, its antigen is unknown.

Study outcomes and limitations: Samples prepared in the same batch strongly co-clustered by F measure. Comparison of patients with controls showed five TRBV segments more frequent in patients, TRBV5-6, TRBV5-1 and TRBV20-1 among them.

The germline V and J ends were trimmed by 4 bases and 0 bases, with 11 bases remaining between them. The germline gives CDR1 SGHTS, CDR2 YDEGEE. The CDR3 totals 15 residues. The authors incorporated unique molecular identifiers into the TCR beta cDNA libraries. T cells numbering about 0.85 to 11 million gave rise to some 500,000 cDNA molecules. TCRdb re-derived calls from the PCR reads in MiXCR, one entry per CDR3 protein. The sample records about 820,000 distinct CDR3 sequences, approximately 53% being singletons. The sequenced sample consisted of blood. The V and J genes are TRBV5-8 and TRBJ2-1, with D possibly called TRBD1 or TRBD2 (6 bases each). This sequence originates from a girl aged 10-17 years with multiple sclerosis. CDR3 sequence reads: CASSTGASSYNEQFF. Here the CDR3 DNA reads TGTGCCAGCAGCACGGGGGCGAGCTCCTACAATGAGCAGTTCTTC.